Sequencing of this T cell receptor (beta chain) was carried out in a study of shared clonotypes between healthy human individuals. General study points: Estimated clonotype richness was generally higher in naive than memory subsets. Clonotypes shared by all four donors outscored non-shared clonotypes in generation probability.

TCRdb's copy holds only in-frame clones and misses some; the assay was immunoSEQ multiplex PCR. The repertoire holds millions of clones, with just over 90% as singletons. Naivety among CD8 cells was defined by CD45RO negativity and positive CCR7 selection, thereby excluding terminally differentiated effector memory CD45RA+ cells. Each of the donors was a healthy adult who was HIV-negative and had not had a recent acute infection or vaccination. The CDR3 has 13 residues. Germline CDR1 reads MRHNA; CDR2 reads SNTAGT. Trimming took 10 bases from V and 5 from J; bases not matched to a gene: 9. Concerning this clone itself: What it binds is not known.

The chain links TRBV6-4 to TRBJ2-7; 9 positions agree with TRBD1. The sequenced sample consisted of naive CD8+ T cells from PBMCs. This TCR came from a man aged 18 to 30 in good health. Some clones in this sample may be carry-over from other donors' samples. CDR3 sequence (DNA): TGTGCCACCGCGGGACAGGGTAGCAACGAGCAGTACTTC. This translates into CATAGQGSNEQYF.